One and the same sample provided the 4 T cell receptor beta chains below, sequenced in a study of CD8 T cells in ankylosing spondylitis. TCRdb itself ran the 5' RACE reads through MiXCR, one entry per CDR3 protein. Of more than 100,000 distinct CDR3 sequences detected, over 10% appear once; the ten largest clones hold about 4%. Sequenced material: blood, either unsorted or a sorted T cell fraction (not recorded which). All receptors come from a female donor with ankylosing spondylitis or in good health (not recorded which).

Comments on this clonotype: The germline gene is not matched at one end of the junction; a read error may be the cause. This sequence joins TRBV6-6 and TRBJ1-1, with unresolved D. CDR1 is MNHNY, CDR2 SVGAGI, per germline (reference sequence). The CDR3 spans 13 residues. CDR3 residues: CASSPQLPAEVFF. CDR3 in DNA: TGTGCCAGCAGCCCTCAACTCCCCGCCGAAGTTTTCTTT.

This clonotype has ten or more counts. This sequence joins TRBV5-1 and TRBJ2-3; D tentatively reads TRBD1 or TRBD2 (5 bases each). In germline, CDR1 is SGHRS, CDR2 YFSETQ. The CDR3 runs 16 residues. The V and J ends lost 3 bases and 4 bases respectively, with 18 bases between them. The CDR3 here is CASSYWWGTGADTQYF. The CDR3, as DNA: TGCGCCAGCAGCTATTGGTGGGGGACGGGCGCAGATACGCAGTATTTT.

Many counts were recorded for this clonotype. CDR3 coding DNA: TGTGCCACCAGTGACGGCGGACAGGATCTAGGTGGCTACACCTTC. Residues: CATSDGGQDLGGYTF. The chain uses TRBV24-1 and TRBJ1-2; 7 bases align to TRBD1. Germline V gene lookup returns CDR1 KGHDR and CDR2 SFDVKD. The V gene end was trimmed by 4 bases and the J gene end by 7 bases; junction bases not matched to a gene: 11. CDR3 length: 15 amino acids.

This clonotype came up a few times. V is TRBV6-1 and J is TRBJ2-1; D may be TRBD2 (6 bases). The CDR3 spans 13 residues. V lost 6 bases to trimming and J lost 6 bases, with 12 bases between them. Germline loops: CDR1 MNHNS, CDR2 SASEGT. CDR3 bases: TGTGCCAGCAGGGTCGGGAGCGTCAATGAGCAGTTCTTC. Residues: CASRVGSVNEQFF.